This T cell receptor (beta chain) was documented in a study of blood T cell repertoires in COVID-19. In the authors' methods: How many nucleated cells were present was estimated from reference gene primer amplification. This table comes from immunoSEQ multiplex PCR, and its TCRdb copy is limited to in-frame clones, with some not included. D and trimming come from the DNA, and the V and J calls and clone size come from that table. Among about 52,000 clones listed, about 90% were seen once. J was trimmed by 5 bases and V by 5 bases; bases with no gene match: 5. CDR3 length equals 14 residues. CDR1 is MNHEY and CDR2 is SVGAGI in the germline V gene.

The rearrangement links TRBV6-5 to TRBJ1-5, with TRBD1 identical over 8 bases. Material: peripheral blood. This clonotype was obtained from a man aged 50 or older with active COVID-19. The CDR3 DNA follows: TGTGCCAGCAGTACGACAGGGGAGTATCAGCCCCAGCATTTT. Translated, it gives CASSTTGEYQPQHF.